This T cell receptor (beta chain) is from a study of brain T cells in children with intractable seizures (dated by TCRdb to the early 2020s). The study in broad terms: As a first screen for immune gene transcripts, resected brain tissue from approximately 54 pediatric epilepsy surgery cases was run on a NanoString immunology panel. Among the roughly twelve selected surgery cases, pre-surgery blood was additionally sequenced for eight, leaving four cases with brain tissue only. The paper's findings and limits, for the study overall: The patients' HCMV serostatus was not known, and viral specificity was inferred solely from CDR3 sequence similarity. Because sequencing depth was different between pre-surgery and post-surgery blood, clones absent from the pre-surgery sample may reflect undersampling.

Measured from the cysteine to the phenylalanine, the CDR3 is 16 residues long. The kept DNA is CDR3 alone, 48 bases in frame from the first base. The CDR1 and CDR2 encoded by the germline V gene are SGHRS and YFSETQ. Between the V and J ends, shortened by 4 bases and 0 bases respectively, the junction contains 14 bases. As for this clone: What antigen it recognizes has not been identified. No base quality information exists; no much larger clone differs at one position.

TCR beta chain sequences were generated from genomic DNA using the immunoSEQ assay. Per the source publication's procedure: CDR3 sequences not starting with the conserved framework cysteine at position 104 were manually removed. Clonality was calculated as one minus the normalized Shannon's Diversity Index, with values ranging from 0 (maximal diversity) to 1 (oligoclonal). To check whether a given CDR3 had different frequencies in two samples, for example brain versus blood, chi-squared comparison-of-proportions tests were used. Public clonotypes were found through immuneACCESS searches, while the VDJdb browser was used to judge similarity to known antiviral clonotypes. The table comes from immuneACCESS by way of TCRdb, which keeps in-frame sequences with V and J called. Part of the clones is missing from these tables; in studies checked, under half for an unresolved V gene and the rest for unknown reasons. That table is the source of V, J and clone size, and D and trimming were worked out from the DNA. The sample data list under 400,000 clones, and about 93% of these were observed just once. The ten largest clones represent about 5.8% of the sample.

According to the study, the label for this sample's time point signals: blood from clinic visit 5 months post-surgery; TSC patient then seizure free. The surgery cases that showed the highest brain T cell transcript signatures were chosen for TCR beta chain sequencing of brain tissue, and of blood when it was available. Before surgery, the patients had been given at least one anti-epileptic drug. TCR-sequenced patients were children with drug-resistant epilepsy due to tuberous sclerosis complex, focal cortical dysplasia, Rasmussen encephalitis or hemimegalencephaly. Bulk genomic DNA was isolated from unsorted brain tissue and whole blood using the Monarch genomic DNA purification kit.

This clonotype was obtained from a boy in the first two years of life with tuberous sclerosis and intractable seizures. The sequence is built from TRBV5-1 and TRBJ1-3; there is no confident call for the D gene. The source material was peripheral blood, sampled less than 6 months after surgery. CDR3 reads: CASSGSTVSSGNTIYF. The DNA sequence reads TGCGCCAGCAGCGGATCAACAGTATCCTCTGGAAACACCATATATTTT.